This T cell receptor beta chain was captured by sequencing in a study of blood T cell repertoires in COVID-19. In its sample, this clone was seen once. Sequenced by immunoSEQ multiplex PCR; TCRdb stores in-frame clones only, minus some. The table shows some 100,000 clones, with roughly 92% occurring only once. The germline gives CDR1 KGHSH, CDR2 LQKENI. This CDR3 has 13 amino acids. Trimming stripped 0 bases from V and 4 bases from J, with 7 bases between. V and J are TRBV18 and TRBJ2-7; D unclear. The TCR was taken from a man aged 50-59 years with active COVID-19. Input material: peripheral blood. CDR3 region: CASSPPSRYEQYF. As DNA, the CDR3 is TGTGCCAGCTCACCACCGAGCCGATACGAGCAGTACTTC.